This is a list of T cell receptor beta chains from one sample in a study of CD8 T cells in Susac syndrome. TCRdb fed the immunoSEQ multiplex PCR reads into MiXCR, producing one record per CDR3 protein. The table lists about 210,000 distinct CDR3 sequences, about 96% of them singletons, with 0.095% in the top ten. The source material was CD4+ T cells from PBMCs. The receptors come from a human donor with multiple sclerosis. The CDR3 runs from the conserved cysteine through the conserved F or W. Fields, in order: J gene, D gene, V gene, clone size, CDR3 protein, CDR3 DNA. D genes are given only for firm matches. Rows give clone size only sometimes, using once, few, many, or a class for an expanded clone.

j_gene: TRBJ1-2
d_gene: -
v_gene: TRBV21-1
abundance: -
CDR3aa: CASSKSPGVDRGYTF
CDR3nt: TGTGCCAGCAGCAAATCTCCAGGGGTGGATAGAGGCTACACCTTC

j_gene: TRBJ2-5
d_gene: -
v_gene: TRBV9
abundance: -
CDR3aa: CASSVQGFQETQYF
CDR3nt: TGTGCCAGCAGCGTACAAGGGTTTCAAGAGACCCAGTACTTC

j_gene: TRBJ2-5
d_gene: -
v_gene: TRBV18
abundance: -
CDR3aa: CASSPDGSAQYF
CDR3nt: TGTGCCAGCTCTCCGGACGGGTCGGCCCAGTACTTC

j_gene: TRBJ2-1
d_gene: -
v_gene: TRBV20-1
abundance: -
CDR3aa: CSAARLPDERFF
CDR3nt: TGCAGTGCTGCCCGCCTACCGGATGAGCGGTTCTTC

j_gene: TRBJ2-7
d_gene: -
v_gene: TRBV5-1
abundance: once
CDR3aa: CASSLARTEDEQYF
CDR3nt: TGCGCCAGCAGCTTGGCCAGGACAGAAGACGAGCAGTACTTC

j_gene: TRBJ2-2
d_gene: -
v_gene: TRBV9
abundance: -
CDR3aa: CASSARGTVTGELFF
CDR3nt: TGTGCCAGCAGCGCCCGCGGGACGGTAACCGGGGAGCTGTTTTTT

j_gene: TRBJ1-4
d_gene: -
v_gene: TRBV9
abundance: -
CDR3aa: CASSVYGTSIGELFF
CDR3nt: TGTGCCAGCAGCGTCTATGGGACCTCGATAGGGGAACTGTTTTTT

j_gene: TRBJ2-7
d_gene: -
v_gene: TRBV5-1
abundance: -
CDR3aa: CASSLGRLDYEWQYF
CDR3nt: TGCGCCAGCAGCTTGGGTCGACTAGACTACGAATGGCAGTACTTC

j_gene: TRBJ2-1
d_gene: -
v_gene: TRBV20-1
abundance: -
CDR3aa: CSARPSYNEQFF
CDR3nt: TGCAGTGCTAGACCCAGCTACAATGAGCAGTTCTTC

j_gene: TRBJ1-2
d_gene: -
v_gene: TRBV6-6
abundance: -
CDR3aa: CASSYSLSGYTF
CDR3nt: TGTGCCAGCAGTTACAGTCTATCTGGCTACACCTTC

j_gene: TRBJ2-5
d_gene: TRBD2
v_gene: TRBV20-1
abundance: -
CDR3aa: CSATVAGWYQETQYF
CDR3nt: TGCAGTGCTACTGTAGCGGGTTGGTACCAAGAGACCCAGTACTTC

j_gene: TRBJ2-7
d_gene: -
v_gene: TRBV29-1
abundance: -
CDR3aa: CSVEDRGRGVNEQYF
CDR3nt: TGCAGCGTTGAAGATCGCGGTCGGGGTGTGAACGAGCAGTACTTC

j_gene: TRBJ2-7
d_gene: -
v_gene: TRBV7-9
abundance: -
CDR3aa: CASSFNRQTYEQYF
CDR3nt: TGTGCCAGCAGCTTTAACCGTCAGACCTACGAGCAGTACTTC

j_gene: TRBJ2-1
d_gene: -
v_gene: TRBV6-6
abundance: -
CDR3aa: CASSYSTRNNEQFF
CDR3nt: TGTGCCAGCAGTTACTCCACTAGGAACAATGAGCAGTTCTTC

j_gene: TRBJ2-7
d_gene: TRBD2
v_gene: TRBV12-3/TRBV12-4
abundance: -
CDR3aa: CASSPGPGTSGSDEQYF
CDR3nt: TGTGCCAGCAGTCCGGGCCCAGGAACTAGCGGGAGTGACGAGCAGTACTTC

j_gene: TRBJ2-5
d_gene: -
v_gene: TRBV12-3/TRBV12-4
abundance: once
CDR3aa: CASSRGGPGKETQYF
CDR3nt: TGTGCCAGCAGCAGGGGTGGGCCAGGGAAAGAGACCCAGTACTTC

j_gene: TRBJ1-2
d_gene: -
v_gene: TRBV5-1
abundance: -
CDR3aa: CASRITGPNYGYTF
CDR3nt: TGCGCCAGCAGAATTACCGGGCCCAACTATGGCTACACCTTC

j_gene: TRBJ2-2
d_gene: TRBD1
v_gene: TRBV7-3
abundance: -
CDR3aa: CASSLTGRTGELFF
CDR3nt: TGTGCCAGCAGCTTGACAGGGCGCACCGGGGAGCTGTTTTTT

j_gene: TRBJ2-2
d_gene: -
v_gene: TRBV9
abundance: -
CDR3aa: CASSVRTVTGELFF
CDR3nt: TGTGCCAGCAGCGTGAGGACTGTCACCGGGGAGCTGTTTTTT

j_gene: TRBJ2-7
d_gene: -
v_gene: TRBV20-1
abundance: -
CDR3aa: CSARERKVPVPGQYF
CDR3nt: TGCAGTGCTAGAGAGAGAAAGGTTCCCGTCCCCGGGCAGTACTTC